This is a list of T cell receptor beta chains from one sample in a study of beta chain features in type 1 diabetes. TCRdb keeps only in-frame clones here, not all; method: immunoSEQ multiplex PCR. The sample comprises around 310,000 clones, about 13% of which are singletons, and 0.013% to 0.015% rests with the top ten. Source material: naive CD4+ T cells from blood. The receptors derive from a woman aged 18-29 years with type 1 diabetes. Each CDR3 is given with its conserved first and last residue. The D gene is left open where the match is weak. A clone size is listed for some rows: how often the clone was seen (once, few, many), or a class if it is expanded.

.	11	TRBJ1-1	few	TRBV20-1	CSTGSNTEAFF	TGCAGCACAGGGTCGAACACTGAAGCTTTCTTT
.	13	TRBJ2-3	.	TRBV19	CASRGLGPDTQYF	TGTGCCAGCCGGGGGTTGGGCCCAGATACGCAGTATTTT
TRBD1	15	TRBJ2-5	.	TRBV18	CASSPGDRSWETQYF	TGTGCCAGCTCACCGGGGGACAGGTCGTGGGAGACCCAGTACTTC
.	12	TRBJ2-1	.	TRBV6-5	CASSYQGNEQFF	TGTGCCAGCAGTTACCAGGGTAATGAGCAGTTCTTC
.	15	TRBJ2-2	.	TRBV7-9	CASSYRTKGTGELFF	TGTGCCAGCAGCTACCGGACTAAGGGGACCGGGGAGCTGTTTTTT
TRBD1	13	TRBJ1-2	.	TRBV9	CASSAETGGGYTF	TGTGCCAGCAGCGCAGAGACAGGGGGTGGCTACACCTTC
.	14	TRBJ2-7	few	TRBV23-1	CASSHTHPARGQYF	TGCGCCAGCAGTCATACCCATCCTGCGCGAGGGCAGTACTTC
.	11	TRBJ1-4	.	TRBV15	CATSREQSRVF	TGTGCCACCAGCAGAGAACAGTCGCGTGTTTTT
.	13	TRBJ2-7	.	TRBV7-2	CASSLGGRDEQYF	TGTGCCAGCAGCTTAGGGGGCAGGGACGAGCAGTACTTC
TRBD1	16	TRBJ1-1	few	TRBV5-1	CASSLTRDRRFAEAFF	TGCGCCAGCAGCTTGACCCGGGACAGACGATTCGCTGAAGCTTTCTTT
.	11	TRBJ1-2	.	TRBV7-2	CASSSVVGYTF	TGTGCCAGCAGCTCGGTTGTGGGCTACACCTTC
.	14	TRBJ2-1	few	TRBV15	CATSGRTPYNEQFF	TGTGCCACCAGCGGTAGGACACCCTACAATGAGCAGTTCTTC
TRBD1	14	TRBJ1-1	few	TRBV2	CASSRDRGPARSLF	TGTGCCAGCAGCAGGGACAGGGGGCCCGCCCGCTCACTCTTT
TRBD1	15	TRBJ2-3	.	TRBV19	CASSQGQGVTDTQYF	TGTGCCAGTAGTCAAGGACAGGGCGTAACAGATACGCAGTATTTT
.	16	TRBJ2-6	few	TRBV27	CASSPDSSSGANVLTF	TGTGCCAGCAGTCCGGACTCTTCCTCTGGGGCCAACGTCCTGACTTTC
.	16	TRBJ1-1	few	TRBV30	CAWNRDNDVGNTEAFF	TGTGCCTGGAACAGAGACAATGACGTGGGGAACACTGAAGCTTTCTTT
TRBD1	14	TRBJ1-2	.	TRBV9	CASSVETGAGGYTF	TGTGCCAGCAGCGTGGAAACAGGGGCGGGAGGCTACACCTTC
.	16	TRBJ2-1	.	TRBV7-9	CASSPVAGRSYNEQFF	TGTGCCAGCAGCCCCGTGGCGGGGCGCTCCTACAATGAGCAGTTCTTC
.	12	TRBJ2-1	few	TRBV11-3	CASSFTGNEQFF	TGTGCCAGCAGCTTCACAGGGAATGAGCAGTTCTTC
.	15	TRBJ1-5	few	TRBV18	CASAGVMGADQPQHF	TGTGCCAGCGCGGGAGTAATGGGTGCCGATCAGCCCCAGCATTTT
TRBD2	17	TRBJ2-5	.	TRBV7-9	CASSRRLAGGQGETQYF	TGTGCCAGCAGCCGAAGACTAGCGGGAGGGCAGGGAGAGACCCAGTACTTC
.	15	TRBJ2-1	.	TRBV21-1	CASSPGQAGRDEQFF	TGTGCCAGCAGCCCCGGACAGGCGGGGCGTGATGAGCAGTTCTTC
TRBD2	15	TRBJ2-3	.	TRBV4-1	CASSLTSGRVDTQYF	TGCGCCAGCAGCCTAACTAGCGGGAGGGTAGATACGCAGTATTTT
.	13	TRBJ2-1	few	TRBV28	CASGGGALTEQFF	TGTGCCAGCGGCGGAGGGGCGTTGACTGAGCAGTTCTTC
TRBD2	16	TRBJ2-2	few	TRBV5-1	CASSLGLAVNTGELFF	TGCGCCAGCAGCTTGGGACTAGCGGTGAACACCGGGGAGCTGTTTTTT
.	13	TRBJ1-5	.	TRBV28	CASSPPNFTPQHF	TGTGCCAGCAGTCCACCTAACTTCACGCCCCAGCATTTT
.	14	TRBJ2-5	few	TRBV30	CAWSPRQPQETQYF	TGTGCCTGGTCCCCCCGACAGCCCCAAGAGACCCAGTACTTC
.	14	TRBJ2-1	few	TRBV29-1	CSVAQFSSYNEQFF	TGCAGCGTTGCTCAATTTAGCTCCTACAATGAGCAGTTCTTC
.	10	TRBJ1-1	few	TRBV10-3	CAIGTNEAFF	TGTGCCATTGGGACTAACGAAGCTTTCTTT
.	15	TRBJ2-5	.	TRBV7-2	CASSFRAGGGETQYF	TGTGCCAGCAGCTTTAGGGCCGGGGGAGGAGAGACCCAGTACTTC
TRBD2	15	TRBJ2-2	.	TRBV28	CASSLAGGVTGELFF	TGTGCCAGCAGTTTAGCGGGAGGAGTAACCGGGGAGCTGTTTTTT
TRBD1	17	TRBJ1-5	few	TRBV4-1	CASSQDSWDRGIKPQHF	TGCGCCAGCAGCCAAGACTCTTGGGACAGGGGCATAAAGCCCCAGCATTTT
TRBD1	15	TRBJ2-1	.	TRBV5-1	CASSFGTGGYNEQFF	TGCGCCAGCAGCTTCGGGACAGGGGGCTACAATGAGCAGTTCTTC
TRBD1	12	TRBJ1-2	few	TRBV30	CAWSWTGGGYTF	TGTGCCTGGAGCTGGACAGGGGGTGGCTACACCTTC
.	15	TRBJ2-6	.	TRBV28	CASSGGDSGANVLTF	TGTGCCAGCAGTGGAGGGGACTCTGGGGCCAACGTCCTGACTTTC
.	14	TRBJ2-7	few	TRBV7-9	CASSLKGVTYEQYF	TGTGCCAGCAGCTTAAAGGGGGTGACCTACGAGCAGTACTTC
.	11	TRBJ1-1	.	TRBV7-9	CASSLAREAFF	TGTGCCAGCAGCTTAGCCAGGGAAGCTTTCTTT
.	11	TRBJ2-1	few	TRBV29-1	CSVDEGGTQFF	TGCAGCGTTGACGAGGGAGGAACGCAGTTCTTC
.	16	TRBJ2-1	.	TRBV9	CASSTIGQSYYNEQFF	TGTGCCAGCAGTACAATCGGACAGAGTTACTACAATGAGCAGTTCTTC
TRBD2	17	TRBJ2-1	.	TRBV7-6	CASSLVSVTGGPNEQFF	TGTGCCAGCAGCTTAGTATCTGTAACGGGAGGGCCAAATGAGCAGTTCTTC
TRBD2	14	TRBJ2-3	.	TRBV7-2	CASRTSGSTDTQYF	TGTGCCAGCAGGACTAGCGGGAGCACAGATACGCAGTATTTT
TRBD2	16	TRBJ2-2	.	TRBV25-1	CASSAPGRVQTGELFF	TGTGCCAGCAGTGCACCCGGGAGGGTCCAGACCGGGGAGCTGTTTTTT
.	15	TRBJ1-1	.	TRBV18	CASSPRQPQNTEAFF	TGTGCCAGCTCACCAAGACAGCCCCAGAACACTGAAGCTTTCTTT
TRBD2	14	TRBJ2-1	.	TRBV28	CASSLTGTSDEQFF	TGTGCCAGCAGTTTAACCGGGACTAGCGATGAGCAGTTCTTC
.	15	TRBJ2-2	.	TRBV27	CASKGRSGGTGELFF	TGTGCCAGCAAGGGGAGGTCAGGGGGCACCGGGGAGCTGTTTTTT
TRBD1	16	TRBJ2-1	.	TRBV7-8	CASSSNPGTGGNEQFF	TGTGCCAGCAGCTCGAATCCCGGGACAGGGGGCAATGAGCAGTTCTTC
.	12	TRBJ2-2	few	TRBV27	CASSNRAGELFF	TGTGCCAGCAGTAACAGGGCCGGGGAGCTGTTTTTT
.	13	TRBJ1-2	few	TRBV9	CASSVDRYYGYTF	TGTGCCAGCAGCGTAGACAGATACTATGGCTACACCTTC
TRBD2	14	TRBJ2-5	.	TRBV15	CATGTSGSWETQYF	TGTGCCACCGGGACTAGCGGTTCTTGGGAGACCCAGTACTTC
.	19	TRBJ2-2	.	TRBV19	CASSIDPAGVLRNTGELFF	TGTGCCAGTAGTATAGATCCGGCGGGTGTCCTTCGGAACACCGGGGAGCTGTTTTTT
.	15	TRBJ1-1	.	TRBV25-1	CASSEFVTGRPEAFF	TGTGCCAGCAGTGAATTCGTCACAGGGAGACCTGAAGCTTTCTTT
TRBD1	15	TRBJ2-5	.	TRBV18	CASSPRQGAQETQYF	TGTGCCAGCTCACCAAGACAGGGAGCTCAAGAGACCCAGTACTTC
.	14	TRBJ2-1	.	TRBV5-4	CASSVGGANDEQFF	TGTGCCAGCTCGGTTGGTGGGGCTAACGATGAGCAGTTCTTC